This T cell receptor (beta chain) was observed in a study of shared clonotypes between healthy human individuals. Into CD45RA+ naive and CD45RA-negative memory subsets, the CD4+ cells were split. Profiling relied on immunoSEQ multiplex PCR, and the TCRdb table lists in-frame clones only, not all of them. The sample carries about 1.5 million clones, 95% to 99% recorded once. The CDR3 contains 15 residues. V was clipped by 3 bases and J by 4 bases, with 13 bases between them. Germline values: CDR1 MNHEY, CDR2 SMNVEV (reference sequence). This sequence was found in a man between 25 and 39 years old in good health. Sequenced material: naive CD4+ T cells sorted from blood. As for subset: CD45RA+ positively selected. The chain links TRBV27 to TRBJ2-1, with D uncertain. The DNA for the CDR3 is TGTGCCAGCAGTTTTACTCCACTCCGATACAATGAGCAGTTCTTC. This encodes CASSFTPLRYNEQFF.